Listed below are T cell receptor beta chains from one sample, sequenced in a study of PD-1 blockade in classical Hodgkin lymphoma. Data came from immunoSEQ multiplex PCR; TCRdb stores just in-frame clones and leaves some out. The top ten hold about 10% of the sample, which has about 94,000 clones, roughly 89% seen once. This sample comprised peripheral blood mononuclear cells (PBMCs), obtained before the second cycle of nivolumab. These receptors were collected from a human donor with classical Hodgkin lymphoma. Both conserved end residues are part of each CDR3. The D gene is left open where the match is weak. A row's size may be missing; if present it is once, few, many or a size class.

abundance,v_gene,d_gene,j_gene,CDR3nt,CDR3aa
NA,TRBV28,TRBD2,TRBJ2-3,TGTGCCAGCATTAGGCGCGGGAGGCACCTCACTAGCACAGATACGCAGTATTTT,CASIRRGRHLTSTDTQYF
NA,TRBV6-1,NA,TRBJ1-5,TGTGCCAGCAGTGAAGCGCAGGCAGGGGCTCGGCAGCCCCAGCATTTT,CASSEAQAGARQPQHF
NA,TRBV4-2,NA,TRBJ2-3,TGTGCCAGCCGCACGGCGGGGACAGATACGCAGTATTTT,CASRTAGTDTQYF
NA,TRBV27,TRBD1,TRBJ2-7,TGTGCCAGCAGTTGGGGTACAGGGGGCTACGAGCAGTACTTC,CASSWGTGGYEQYF
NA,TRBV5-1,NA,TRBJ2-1,TGCGCCAGCAGCTTGGAACAGGGTCCCCCGTTCTTC,CASSLEQGPPFF
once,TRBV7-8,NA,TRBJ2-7,TGTGCCAGCAGCCCCCTGGCCTACGAGCAGTACTTC,CASSPLAYEQYF
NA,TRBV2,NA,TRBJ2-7,TGTGCCAGCCTCTGGGGGAAGTACGAGCAGTACTTC,CASLWGKYEQYF
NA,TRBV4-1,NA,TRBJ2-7,TGCGCCAGCAGCCAATCGATGTCGGTCTCCTACGAGCAGTACTTC,CASSQSMSVSYEQYF
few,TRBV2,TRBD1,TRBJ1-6,TGTGCCAGCAGTACAGGGGGCACCCTCCACTTT,CASSTGGTLHF
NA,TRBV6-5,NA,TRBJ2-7,TGTGCCAGCAGTCCCGGACCCCCGGAGGAGGGCGAGCAGTACTTC,CASSPGPPEEGEQYF
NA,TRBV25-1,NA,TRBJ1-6,TGTGCCAGCAGTGGCCGCGGGATCTACAATTCACCCCTCCACTTT,CASSGRGIYNSPLHF
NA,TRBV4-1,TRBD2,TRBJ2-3,TGCGCCAGCAGCCAAAAGACTAGCGGGGAAAGAGATACGCAGTATTTT,CASSQKTSGERDTQYF
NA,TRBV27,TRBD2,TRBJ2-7,TGTGCCAGCAGCTTACTAGCGGGAGGGTCGCCCGAGCAGTACTTC,CASSLLAGGSPEQYF
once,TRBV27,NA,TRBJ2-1,TGTGCCAGCAGTTTAGGAATACCTAGAGCCTCCTACAATGAGCAGTTCTTC,CASSLGIPRASYNEQFF
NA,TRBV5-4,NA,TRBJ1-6,TGTGCCAGCAGCTTGTTGGTGCCAGGGGATAATTCACCCCTCCACTTT,CASSLLVPGDNSPLHF
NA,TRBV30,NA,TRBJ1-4,TGTGCCTGGAGGGTCCGGGACAACAATTATAATGAAAAACTGTTTTTT,CAWRVRDNNYNEKLFF
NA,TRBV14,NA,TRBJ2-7,TGTGCCAGCAGCCAAGATCCCCTTACATTGGTAGCCTACGAGCAGTACTTC,CASSQDPLTLVAYEQYF